Each of the 25 T cell receptor beta chains below was sequenced from the same sample in a study of T cell repertoires in cytomegalovirus infection. What these receptors recognize is not known. TCRdb ran MiXCR on the reads and lists one entry per CDR3 protein. The data show under 120,000 distinct CDR3 sequences, roughly 39% seen once. Material: CD8+ T cells from cultured PBMCs, obtained from culture after CMV antigen stimulation. The source is a human donor in good health (CMV status not recorded). Some clones in this sample may be carry-over from other donors' samples.

The gene calls are TRBV7-2 and TRBJ2-3, with D hard to call. The CDR3 runs to 15 residues. V was shortened by 5 bases and J by 2 bases, with 14 bases between the two germline ends. Germline V gene data show CDR1 as SGHTA and CDR2 as FQGNSA. DNA of the CDR3: TGTGCCAGCAGCCCCACGGTCAGAACCACAGATACGCAGTATTTT. This sequence encodes CASSPTVRTTDTQYF. The variable domain in full, completed from reference TRBV7-2 and TRBJ2-3, reads GAGVSQSPSNKVTEKGKDVELRCDPISGHTALYWYRQSLGQGLEFLIYFQGNSAPDKSGLPSDRFSAERTGGSVSTLTIQRTQQEDSAVYLCASSPTVRTTDTQYFGPGTRLTVL.

Only a few counts were recorded for this clonotype. The chain couples TRBV11-1 to TRBJ2-7, with TRBD2 as a possible D gene (5 bases). Germline V gene data show CDR1 as SGHAT and CDR2 as FQDESV (reference sequence). V was pared by 7 bases and J by 0 bases, with 10 bases between. CDR3 size: 13 residues. For the CDR3, the DNA is TGTGCCAGCACCCCCGGGATCTCCTACGAGCAGTACTTC. This translates into CASTPGISYEQYF.

This clonotype showed up just a few times. The gene calls are TRBV19 and TRBJ2-7; tentatively, D is TRBD1 (5 bases). The CDR3 is 11 residues long. V was pared by 6 bases and J by 5 bases, with 8 bases between. Germline CDR1 reads LNHDA; CDR2 reads SQIVND (reference sequence). DNA of the CDR3: TGTGCCAGTAGAGGGGCGCACGAGCAGTACTTC. Its protein product is CASRGAHEQYF.

Many counts were recorded for this clonotype. The gene calls are TRBV5-6 and TRBJ1-2; D ambiguous. The V and J ends lost 7 bases and 0 bases respectively, with 19 bases between them. Germline values: CDR1 SGHDT, CDR2 YYEEEE. The CDR3 is made up of 16 amino acids. CDR3 in DNA: TGTGCCAGCTTCTCAGGTTTCGTCTCTACTAACTATGGCTACACCTTC. Translating gives CASFSGFVSTNYGYTF.

The rearrangement links TRBV20-1 to TRBJ1-6, with 12 nucleotides matching TRBD1. The CDR3 covers 16 residues. Germline trimming cut 3 bases from V and 7 bases from J; bases unmatched to any gene: 7. Germline V gene sequence: CDR1 DFQATT, CDR2 SNEGSKA (reference sequence). The CDR3 loop is CSARGQGALGNSPLHF. CDR3 DNA: TGCAGTGCTAGGGGACAGGGGGCTCTTGGGAATTCACCCCTCCACTTT.

This rearrangement joins TRBV30 to TRBJ2-2; D gene unclear. The CDR3 sequence is 12 residues long. V was shortened by 0 bases and J by 6 bases, with 5 bases between the two germline ends. Germline V gene data show CDR1 as GTSNPN and CDR2 as SVGIG (reference sequence). DNA of the CDR3: TGTGCCTGGAGTGTACTTCCCGGGGAGCTGTTTTTT. This gives the protein CAWSVLPGELFF.

The chain uses TRBV20-1 and TRBJ2-3; 10 bases align to TRBD2. The CDR3 runs 20 residues. V was pared by 5 bases and J by 2 bases, with 22 bases of the junction left unmatched. CDR1 is DFQATT, CDR2 SNEGSKA, per germline (reference sequence). Written as DNA, the CDR3 is TGCAGTGCTCAGGGGATACCGCGTAGGCTAGCGGGGGCCCCCACAGATACGCAGTATTTT. This encodes CSAQGIPRRLAGAPTDTQYF.

V gene TRBV7-6 combines with J gene TRBJ1-1, with 9 bases lining up with TRBD1. V shed 6 bases and J 0 bases; nucleotides not matched to a gene: 5. The germline V gene has CDR1 SGHVS and CDR2 FNYEAQ. The CDR3 contains 15 residues. The CDR3 DNA reads TGTGCCAGCAGTTATGGGACAGGGCTGAACACTGAAGCTTTCTTT. Translation: CASSYGTGLNTEAFF.

This chain joins TRBV7-3 and TRBJ2-3, with D unclear. With 3 bases removed from V and 2 bases from J, the gap between germline ends came to 12 bases. The CDR3 has 15 residues. Germline CDR1 SGHTA, CDR2 FQGTGA. The CDR3 DNA sequence: TGTGCCAGCAGCTTCAACGTAGGTCACACAGATACGCAGTATTTT. As protein: CASSFNVGHTDTQYF.

A remark on this clonotype: Being one base from a much bigger clone, this may be a read error. The chain combines TRBV10-3 with TRBJ1-1; D uncertain. Germline V CDR1 and CDR2: ENHRY, SYGVKD. Trimming removed 5 bases from V and 0 bases from J, with 16 bases in between. The CDR3 spans 16 residues. Here the CDR3 DNA reads TGTGCCATCAGTTATACCCTGGCAGATATGAACACTGAAGCTTTCTTT. It translates to CAISYTLADMNTEAFF.

Ten or more counts support this clonotype. This sequence joins TRBV2 and TRBJ1-1; 7 bases are a match to TRBD1. V shed 1 base and J 6 bases; nucleotides not matched to a gene: 8. Germline V CDR1 and CDR2: SNHLY, FYNNEI. The CDR3 length is 15 residues. The CDR3 loop is CASSEGTNRGAEAFF. The DNA for the CDR3 is TGTGCCAGCAGTGAAGGAACAAACAGGGGCGCTGAAGCTTTCTTT.

The rearrangement joins TRBV9 to TRBJ2-5; D remains ambiguous. V was shortened by 3 bases and J by 1 base, with 7 bases between the two germline ends. The CDR3 spans 13 residues. Looked up from germline, CDR1 is SGDLS and CDR2 is YYNGEE. CDR3 DNA: TGTGCCAGCAGCGGAAACAGCCAAGAGACCCAGTACTTC. Translated: CASSGNSQETQYF.

The V call is TRBV11-3, the J call TRBJ2-2, with 7 bases aligning to TRBD1. The CDR3 spans 14 residues. The junction had 6 bases not matched to a gene; V was cut back by 6 bases and J by 5 bases. In germline, CDR1 is SGHNT, CDR2 YENEEA. The CDR3 nucleotides are TGTGCCAGCAGGCTGACAGGGAATACCGGGGAGCTGTTTTTT. Translating gives CASRLTGNTGELFF.

The chain recombines TRBV14 with TRBJ2-1, with 8 bases matching TRBD2. Germline V gene data show CDR1 as SGHDN and CDR2 as FVKESK. There are 16 residues in the CDR3. V gave up 9 bases and J gave up 0 bases; unmatched junction bases: 10. DNA of the CDR3: TGTGCCAGAAGTGATACTAGCGGTAGCTCCTACAATGAGCAGTTCTTC. This sequence encodes CARSDTSGSSYNEQFF.

CDR3 sequence: CASEPWGGYGYTF. For the CDR3, the DNA is TGTGCCAGTGAACCCTGGGGGGGCTATGGCTACACCTTC. The chain combines TRBV7-6 with TRBJ1-2; D is possibly TRBD1 (5 bases). The CDR3 is 13 amino acids. Between the trimmed V and J ends, which lost 9 bases and 4 bases, there was a span of 15 bases. Germline V gene sequence: CDR1 SGHVS, CDR2 FNYEAQ.

This sequence joins TRBV7-6 and TRBJ2-6; D is perhaps TRBD1 (5 bases). CDR3 size: 17 residues. The germline gives CDR1 SGHVS, CDR2 FNYEAQ. Deletions cut 0 bases from V and 1 base from J, with 10 bases between. The chain's CDR3 is CASSLAIGVSGANVLTF. Here the CDR3 DNA reads TGTGCCAGCAGCTTAGCCATAGGGGTATCTGGGGCCAACGTCCTGACTTTC.

This clonotype was picked up a small number of times. The chain has TRBV7-2 and TRBJ1-1; D uncertain. The CDR3 is made up of 15 amino acids. Germline assignment: CDR1 SGHTA and CDR2 FQGNSA. V lost 5 bases to trimming and J lost 0 bases, with 13 bases between them. The CDR3 DNA reads as TGTGCCAGCAGCCAGCGGCAGGCCATGAACACTGAAGCTTTCTTT. This codes for CASSQRQAMNTEAFF.

The V gene is TRBV7-6, the J gene TRBJ2-5; weak D call: TRBD1 (6 bases). The ends were cut back, 1 base at V and 3 bases at J, with 9 bases in the middle. Germline V gene lookup returns CDR1 SGHVS and CDR2 FNYEAQ. The CDR3 extends over 14 amino acids. Here the CDR3 DNA reads TGTGCCAGCAGCTTAGAGGCAGGGGAAGAGACCCAGTACTTC. It yields the protein CASSLEAGEETQYF.

The J gene is TRBJ2-7, the V gene TRBV27; D remains ambiguous. This CDR3 region has 13 residues. The germline CDR1 and CDR2 sequences are MNHEY and SMNVEV (reference sequence). The V gene lost 5 bases and the J gene lost 2 bases, with 10 bases spanning the gap. The CDR3 loop reads CASSVTKTYEQYF. CDR3 bases: TGTGCCAGCAGTGTTACAAAAACCTACGAGCAGTACTTC.

This clonotype was seen just once. The chain combines TRBV24-1 with TRBJ1-5; D is unclear. Trimming stripped 4 bases from V and 4 bases from J, with 10 bases between. There are 14 residues in the CDR3. The germline CDR1 and CDR2 sequences are KGHDR and SFDVKD. The CDR3 region is CATSDDEFNQPQHF. CDR3 sequence (DNA): TGTGCCACCAGTGACGATGAGTTTAATCAGCCCCAGCATTTT.

Only a few counts were recorded for this clonotype. The rearrangement links TRBV11-1 to TRBJ2-1; D is perhaps TRBD1 (5 bases). Per germline, CDR1 SGHAT and CDR2 FQDESV (reference sequence). This CDR3 region has 17 residues. V was shortened by 5 bases and J by 0 bases, with 17 bases between the two germline ends. The DNA of the CDR3 is TGTGCCAGCAGCCAGAAGGGGCGCCTGAGCTCCTACAATGAGCAGTTCTTC. Translation gives CASSQKGRLSSYNEQFF.

This clonotype was counted many times. The rearrangement uses TRBV6-1 and TRBJ1-1, with a possible D match to TRBD1 (5 bases). Germline values: CDR1 MNHNS, CDR2 SASEGT. V was shortened by 1 base and J by 1 base, with 13 bases between the two germline ends. This CDR3 is 16 amino acids long. The CDR3 DNA sequence: TGTGCCAGCAGTGAAGGGGACCGATTTTGGAACACTGAAGCTTTCTTT. Amino acid sequence: CASSEGDRFWNTEAFF.

This rearrangement joins TRBV6-5 to TRBJ2-3, with D possibly called TRBD1 or TRBD2 (5 bases each). Germline CDR1 MNHEY, CDR2 SVGAGI. Between the trimmed V and J ends, which lost 0 bases and 7 bases, there was a span of 29 bases. There are 20 residues in the CDR3. The CDR3 DNA sequence: TGTGCCAGCAGTTACTCAATCGACCGGGACCAACCTTTTAAACCCTATACGCAGTATTTT. Its protein is CASSYSIDRDQPFKPYTQYF.

This clonotype was detected only a few times. This rearrangement joins TRBV11-1 to TRBJ2-2; the D is unclear. The CDR3 is 14 amino acids. Trimming pared 1 base from V and 4 bases from J, leaving 7 bases between. The V gene's germline CDR1 is SGHAT and CDR2 FQDESV (reference sequence). CDR3 nucleotides: TGTGCCAGCAGCTTAGGTCAGGCCACCGGGGAGCTGTTTTTT. This translates into CASSLGQATGELFF.

This clonotype was observed a handful of times. The V gene is TRBV7-8, the J gene TRBJ2-7; 10 bases are a match to TRBD2. The germline V gene has CDR1 SGHVS and CDR2 FQNEAQ. The CDR3 covers 15 residues. Trimming at V came to 2 bases and at J to 3 bases, leaving 4 bases not matched to a gene. CDR3 region: CASSLSSSGGYEQYF. CDR3 in DNA: TGTGCCAGCAGCTTATCGTCTAGCGGGGGCTACGAGCAGTACTTC.